This T cell receptor (beta chain) was captured in a study of cytomegalovirus exposure and HLA in healthy donors. Study as a whole: Previous work identified 100 million or so unique TCR beta sequences from about 179 million T cells.

This CDR3 spans 15 amino acids. The germline CDR1 and CDR2 sequences are SGHRS and YFSETQ. J lost 5 bases, V lost 2 bases, and 9 bases had no gene match. The study's findings and limits: Per published accounts, TCR beta sequences correctly predicted the HLA-A and HLA-B alleles of most subjects. Immune exposure data for these donors was limited to CMV serostatus.

It was with 60 Vbeta and 13 Jbeta primers that the PCR ran. Measured with immunoSEQ multiplex PCR; TCRdb has only the in-frame clones, and not every one. The data hold tens of thousands of clones, with 80% to 90% observed a single time. As regards this clone: The antigen remains unidentified.

Sequencing was done on a sample of PBMCs. The chain recombines TRBV5-1 with TRBJ2-5, with 7 bases identical to TRBD2. The sequence was collected from a woman between 18 and 29 years old in good health and CMV-seropositive. The DNA for the CDR3 is TGCGCCAGCAGCTTTTCGGGACTATTGTTGGAGACCCAGTACTTC. Its translation is CASSFSGLLLETQYF.